This record looks at one T cell receptor (beta chain) sequence and its context. This clonotype was picked up a small number of times. Its antigen remains undetermined. Nothing much larger sits one base from this clone, and base qualities are not available. This specimen belongs to a study of T-cell memory formation after mild COVID-19 (dated by TCRdb to the early 2020s). For the study in its entirety: TCR sequence clusters from the two donors were largely donor specific. T-cell clones expanding and contracting after mild COVID-19 in a couple of donors were tracked by longitudinal TCRalpha and TCRbeta repertoire sequencing. Two young, previously healthy adult volunteers made up the cohort, one male and one female. Study-level results and caveats: Only a couple of mild cases were covered by the study, and larger cohorts that include severe cases with pre-infection samples were considered necessary. Contracting CD4+ clones were found mainly in CM and EM memory subsets, while CD8+ clones were enriched in EMRA. SARS-CoV-2 specificity was not confirmed for the second-wave clones peaking on day 37. From day 15 to 85, contracting clones showed balanced CD4/CD8 phenotypes, whereas a second wave of clones that expanded from day 15 to 37 leaned towards CD4+. The detection of some responding clones in pre-infection memory suggests that pre-existing cross-reactive memory T cells joined the SARS-CoV-2 response.

Sequencing was carried out with an Illumina NovaSeq 6000. cDNA libraries for TCRalpha and TCRbeta were prepared by 5'RACE using constant-segment primers, with sample barcodes and unique molecular identifiers added. Trizol reagent was used to extract RNA from every sample. Library amplification was performed in two PCR steps, and a second sample barcode and Illumina TruSeq adapters were introduced in the second step. Sequencing of libraries was performed on an Illumina NovaSeq with 2 x 150 bp paired-end reads. Per the original workflow: Demultiplexing of reads and collapsing into UMI-guided consensus sequences were performed with migec v1.2.7. Using mixcr v2.1.11, the UMI consensuses were aligned to TRA and TRB V and J templates and assembled into clonotypes. A clonotype was counted as expanded or contracted only if both edgeR and NoisET called the change significant, with noise models trained on biological replicates. For edgeR calls, the cutoffs were a false discovery rate-adjusted p below 0.01 and a log2 fold-change threshold of 1. As an exploratory analysis of dynamics, PCA with hierarchical clustering was applied to max-normalized trajectories of the 1000 most abundant clonotypes. Each responding clone was given a CD4 or CD8 phenotype based on the CD4+ and CD8+ repertoires, which had been sequenced separately. TCRdb reprocessed the public reads (quality trimming at Q25 with fastp, clone calling with MiXCR) and kept in-frame beta chains. Each record represents a unique CDR3 protein, reported with the most common genes and DNA among its rows. TCRdb assigned the V and J calls; the authors' analysis was not used. Present in this sample are hundreds of thousands of distinct CDR3 sequences, 16% of which were seen just once. The ten largest account for around 21% of the sample.

Ficoll-Paque density gradient centrifugation was used to isolate PBMCs. According to the germline V gene (reference sequence), CDR1 reads LGHDT and CDR2 reads YNNKEL. V is cut by 2 bases and J by 3 bases, and the space between the germline ends is 4 bases. The CDR3 measures 12 amino acids from cysteine to phenylalanine. Only the CDR3 DNA stays, 36 bases, in frame from base 1. The TCR originated in a man in his late teens or twenties who had mild COVID-19 (a few samples of this study predate the infection). The sample titles of this study are shuffled in the database, so cell type and time point are left out; the donor was told from shared clones. The sample was PBMCs or a T cell subset sorted from them (not recorded which). The chain is assembled from TRBV3-1 and TRBJ1-2; too little of a D gene remains to name it. Here the CDR3 is given as CASSQLDYGYTF. The bases are TGTGCCAGCAGCCAATTGGACTATGGCTACACCTTC.